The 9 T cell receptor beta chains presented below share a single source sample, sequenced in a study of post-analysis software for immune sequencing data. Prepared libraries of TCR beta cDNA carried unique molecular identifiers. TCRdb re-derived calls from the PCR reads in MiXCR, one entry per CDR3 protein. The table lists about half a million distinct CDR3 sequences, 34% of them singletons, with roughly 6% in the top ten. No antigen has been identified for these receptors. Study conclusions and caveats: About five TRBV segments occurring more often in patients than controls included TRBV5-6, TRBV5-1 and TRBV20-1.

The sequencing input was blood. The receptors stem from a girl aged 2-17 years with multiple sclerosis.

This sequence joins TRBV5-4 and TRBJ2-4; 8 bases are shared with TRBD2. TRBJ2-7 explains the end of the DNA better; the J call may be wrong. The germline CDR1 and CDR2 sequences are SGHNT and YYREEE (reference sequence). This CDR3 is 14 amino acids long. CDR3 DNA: TGTGCCAGCAGCTTCGGGGGGGATCTGTACGAGCAGTACTTC. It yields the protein CASSFGGDLYEQYF.

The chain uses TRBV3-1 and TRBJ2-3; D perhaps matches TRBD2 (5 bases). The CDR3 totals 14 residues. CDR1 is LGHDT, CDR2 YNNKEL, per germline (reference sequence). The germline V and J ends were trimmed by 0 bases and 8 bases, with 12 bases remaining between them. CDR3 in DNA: TGTGCCAGCAGCCAAGACGCGACTACCCGTACGCAGTATTTT. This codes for CASSQDATTRTQYF.

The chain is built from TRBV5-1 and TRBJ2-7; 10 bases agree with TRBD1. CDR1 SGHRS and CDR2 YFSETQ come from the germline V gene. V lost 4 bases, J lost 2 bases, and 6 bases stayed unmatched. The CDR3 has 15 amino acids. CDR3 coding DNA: TGCGCCAGCAGCATCCGACAGGGGGCGGCCTACGAGCAGTACTTC. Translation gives CASSIRQGAAYEQYF.

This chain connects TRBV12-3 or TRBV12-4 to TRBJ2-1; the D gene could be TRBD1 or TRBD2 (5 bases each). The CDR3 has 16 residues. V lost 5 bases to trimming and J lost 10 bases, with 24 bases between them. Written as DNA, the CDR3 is TGTGCCAGCAGTCCCCACAGGACTCTTTACGGCTACGAGCAGTTCTTC. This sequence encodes CASSPHRTLYGYEQFF.

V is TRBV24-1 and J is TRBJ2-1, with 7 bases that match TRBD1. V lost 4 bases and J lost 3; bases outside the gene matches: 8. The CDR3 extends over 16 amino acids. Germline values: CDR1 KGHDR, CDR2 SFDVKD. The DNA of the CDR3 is TGTGCCACCAGTGACCCCCAGGGGGAACTCTACAATGAGCAGTTCTTC. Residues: CATSDPQGELYNEQFF.

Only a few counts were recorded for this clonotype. The CDR3 region has the DNA TGTGCCATTGGGACAGGGTTTGAACAGCAAGAGACCCAGTACTTC. As protein: CAIGTGFEQQETQYF. The V and J genes are TRBV10-3 and TRBJ2-5; 9 nucleotides align to TRBD1. The CDR3 length is 15 residues. V shed 9 bases, J shed 2 bases, and the junction held 10 bases outside the gene matches. Germline-derived CDR1 and CDR2 are ENHRY and SYGVKD.

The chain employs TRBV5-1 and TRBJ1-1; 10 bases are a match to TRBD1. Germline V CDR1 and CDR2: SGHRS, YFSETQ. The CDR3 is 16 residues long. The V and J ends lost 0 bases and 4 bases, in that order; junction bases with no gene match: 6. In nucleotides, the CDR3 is TGCGCCAGCAGCTTGGTAGTGACAGGGGGCTTCACTGAAGCTTTCTTT. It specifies CASSLVVTGGFTEAFF.

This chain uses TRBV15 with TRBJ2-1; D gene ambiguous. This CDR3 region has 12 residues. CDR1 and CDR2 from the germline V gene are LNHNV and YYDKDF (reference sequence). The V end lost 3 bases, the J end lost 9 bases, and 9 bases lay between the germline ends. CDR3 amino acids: CATSRPRGEQFF. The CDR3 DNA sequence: TGTGCCACCAGCAGGCCTCGCGGTGAGCAGTTCTTC.

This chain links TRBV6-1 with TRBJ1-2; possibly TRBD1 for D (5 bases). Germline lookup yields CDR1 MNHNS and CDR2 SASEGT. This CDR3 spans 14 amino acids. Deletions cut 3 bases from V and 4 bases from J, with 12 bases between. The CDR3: CASSDRAGSYGYTF. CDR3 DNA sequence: TGTGCCAGCAGTGACAGAGCAGGGTCCTATGGCTACACCTTC.